The sequence of this TCR beta chain was determined in a study of T cell repertoires in cytomegalovirus infection. As for the study in general: Public TCR beta signatures marked donors with CMV infection and the matching HLA. Study-wide points: HLA-C-restricted TCR beta clonotypes specific for CMV led the ex vivo response.

Germline V gene sequence: CDR1 LNHNV, CDR2 YYDKDF (reference sequence). This CDR3 is 16 amino acids long. V was trimmed by 1 base and J by 4 bases, leaving 16 bases between them. TCRdb used MiXCR to reprocess the reads, holding one entry per CDR3 protein. The sample yields 550,000 to 850,000 distinct CDR3 sequences, roughly 36% seen once. With regard to this clonotype: As yet, its antigen is unknown.

The chain employs TRBV15 and TRBJ2-5; no reliable D call. The clonotype comes from a human donor in good health (CMV status not recorded). Some clones in this sample may be carry-over from other donors' samples. Sequenced material: cultured PBMCs, taken from culture after CMV antigen stimulation. Here the CDR3 DNA reads TGTGCCACCAGCAGAGGGAATCTCAAAGAAAGAGAGACCCAGTACTTC. As protein: CATSRGNLKERETQYF.